Here is one T cell receptor (beta chain) with its context. This clone turned up a few times. The specificity of this receptor is unknown. One junction end disagrees with the germline gene, perhaps due to a read error. Each donor gave one peripheral blood draw, averaging around 0.11 L, which was collected into heparinised tubes. A BD FACSAria II was used to sort naive, central memory, regulatory and stem cell-like memory CD4+ T cells with a panel that included CD45RO, CCR7, CD25, CD127, CD95 and CD27. All sorted populations exceeded 98% purity. PBMCs were isolated immediately by Lymphoprep density gradient centrifugation and stained directly without culture. So that batch effects would be minimized, each experiment stained and sorted samples in pairs, pairing one healthy donor with one patient. These data come from a study of beta chain features in type 1 diabetes (dated by TCRdb to 2017 to 2018). In terms of the full investigation: Mean age, gender distribution, total cell number and subset yield did not differ between patients and healthy donors. Across all samples, some 110,000,000 sorted cells were examined, and cell number per subset correlated strongly with RNA yield. The study compared TCRB repertoires of sorted circulating CD4+ T cell subsets between recently diagnosed type 1 diabetes patients and matched healthy donors. Whereas all 30 or so donors provided naive and central memory subsets, regulatory and stem cell-like memory subsets were isolated from just 8 patients and about 8 healthy donors. Study-wide conclusions, independent of this receptor: Naive, central memory and regulatory TCRB repertoires appeared more similar among patients than among healthy donors. Because the HLA sub-analyses included only small numbers of individuals, any influence of HLA type on TCRB rearrangement was left unresolved. Fewer insertions and more nucleotide deletions at VDJ recombination sites were observed in patients with type 1 diabetes, implying thymic rearrangement abnormalities. Because cDNA was sequenced instead of genomic DNA, highly expressing activated cells could be over-represented, though the groups showed no difference in activation or CD3 levels. A moderate but significant shortening of TCRB CDR3 length was observed in type 1 diabetes patients in all four CD4+ subsets. PCR may preferentially amplify shorter templates, but because patient and control samples were amplified and corrected together, any resulting skew would affect both groups equally.

The CDR3 goes from the cysteine to the phenylalanine over 12 residues. Here the CDR3 DNA is all that survives: 36 bases in frame from base 1. The germline V gene yields SGHDN for CDR1 and FVKESK for CDR2. The High Capacity cDNA Reverse Transcription Kit was used to reverse transcribe all of the isolated RNA, meaning that expressed TCRB transcripts were what got sequenced. Deep immunoSEQ sequencing was performed on naive, central memory and regulatory T cell samples, with an average of about 3.6 million total reads per sample. Sorted cells were lysed in RLT buffer and RNA was extracted with DNase-treated RNeasy Micro or Mini kits, depending on cell number. To prevent cross-contamination, each cell subset was processed individually, whereas patient and healthy donor samples were processed jointly. The immunoSEQ multiplex PCR was used to amplify TCRB sequences from cDNA, generating 87-bp fragments that spanned the CDR3 region. Sequencing of the amplicons was done on the Illumina HiSeq platform. Per the original workflow: PCR bias was corrected computationally using synthetic template baselines, and reads within Hamming distance 2 were collapsed, with unmergeable singletons discarded. By aligning reads against IMGT, V, D and J genes, CDR3 length, and insertions or deletions at six rearrangement sites were assigned. Within each subset, clonotype counts were normalized to the number of sorted cells before true diversity and Gini coefficients were calculated with the tcR R package. Repertoire sharing was quantified using the overlap coefficient calculated on TCRB nucleotide sequences. Out-of-frame TCRB sequences from naive cells were analyzed to stand in for the pre-selection repertoire. TCRdb took this table from immuneACCESS and kept in-frame rearrangements with V and J called. Such tables lack part of the clones; where checked against another copy, unresolved V genes explain under half of the gap, and the rest is unexplained. V, J and clone size reflect that table, while D and trimming were determined from the DNA. For this sample the table gives 250,000 to 300,000 clones, of which 20% to 25% were detected only once. The top ten constitute roughly 0.011% of the sample.

The TCR comes from a woman in her 30s with type 1 diabetes. The V gene is TRBV14 and the J gene is TRBJ2-7, with TRBD1 as a weak D call on 6 bases. The sequenced material came from naive CD4+ T cells from blood. What the cell subset or site label conveys for this sample: true naive CD4+ T cells. The DNA sequence follows: TGTGCCAGCAGCCAAGATTGGACCGGACAGAGATTC. Its coded protein is CASSQDWTGQRF.